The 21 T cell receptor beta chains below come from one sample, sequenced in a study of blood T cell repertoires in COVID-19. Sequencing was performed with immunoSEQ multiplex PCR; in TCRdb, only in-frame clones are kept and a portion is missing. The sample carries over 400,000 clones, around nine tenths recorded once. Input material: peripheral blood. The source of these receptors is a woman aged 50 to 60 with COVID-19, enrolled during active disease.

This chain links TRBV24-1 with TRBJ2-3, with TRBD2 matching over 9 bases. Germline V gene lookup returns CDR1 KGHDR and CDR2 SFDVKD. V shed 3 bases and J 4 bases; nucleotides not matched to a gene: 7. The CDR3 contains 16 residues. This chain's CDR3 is CATSDAAGGRADTQYF. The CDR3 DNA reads TGTGCCACCAGTGATGCTGCGGGGGGGCGCGCAGATACGCAGTATTTT.

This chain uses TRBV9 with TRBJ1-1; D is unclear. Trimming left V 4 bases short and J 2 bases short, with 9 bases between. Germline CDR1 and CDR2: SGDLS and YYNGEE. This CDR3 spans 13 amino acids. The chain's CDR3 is CASSQHLNTEAFF. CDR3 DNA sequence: TGTGCCAGCAGCCAACACCTTAACACTGAAGCTTTCTTT.

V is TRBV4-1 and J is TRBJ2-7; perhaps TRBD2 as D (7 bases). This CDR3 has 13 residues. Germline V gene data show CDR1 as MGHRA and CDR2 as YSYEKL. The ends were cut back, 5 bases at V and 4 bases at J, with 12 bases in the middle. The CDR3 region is CASSGGGQYEQYF. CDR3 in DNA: TGCGCCAGCAGCGGGGGGGGGCAGTACGAGCAGTACTTC.

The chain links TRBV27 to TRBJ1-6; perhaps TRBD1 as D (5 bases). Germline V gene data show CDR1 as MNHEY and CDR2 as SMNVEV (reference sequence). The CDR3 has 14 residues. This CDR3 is CASKPDSYNSPLHF. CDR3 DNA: TGTGCGTCAAAACCTGACAGCTATAATTCACCCCTCCACTTT.

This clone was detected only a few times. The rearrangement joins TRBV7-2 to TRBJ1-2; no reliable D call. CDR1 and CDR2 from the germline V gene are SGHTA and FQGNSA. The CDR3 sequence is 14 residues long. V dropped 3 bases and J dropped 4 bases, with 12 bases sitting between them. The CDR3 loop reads CASSFGVRIYGYTF. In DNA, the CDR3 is TGTGCCAGCAGCTTCGGAGTTCGTATCTATGGCTACACCTTC.

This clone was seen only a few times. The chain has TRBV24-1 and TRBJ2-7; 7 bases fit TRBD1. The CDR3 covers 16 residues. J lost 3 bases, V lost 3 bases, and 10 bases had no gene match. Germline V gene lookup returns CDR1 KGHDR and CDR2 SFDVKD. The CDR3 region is CATSDPPEGDSYEQYF. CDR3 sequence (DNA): TGTGCCACCAGTGATCCCCCCGAGGGGGACAGCTACGAGCAGTACTTC.

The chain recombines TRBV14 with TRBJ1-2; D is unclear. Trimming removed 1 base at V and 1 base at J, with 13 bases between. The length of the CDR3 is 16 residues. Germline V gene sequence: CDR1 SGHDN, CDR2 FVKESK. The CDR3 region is CASSQGGKNFNYGYTF. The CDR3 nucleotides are TGTGCCAGCAGCCAAGGAGGGAAGAATTTTAACTATGGCTACACCTTC.

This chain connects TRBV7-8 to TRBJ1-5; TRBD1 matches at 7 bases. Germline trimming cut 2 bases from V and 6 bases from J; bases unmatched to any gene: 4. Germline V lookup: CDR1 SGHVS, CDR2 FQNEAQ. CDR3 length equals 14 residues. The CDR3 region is CASSLSTGVQPQHF. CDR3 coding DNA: TGTGCCAGCAGCTTAAGTACAGGGGTTCAGCCCCAGCATTTT.

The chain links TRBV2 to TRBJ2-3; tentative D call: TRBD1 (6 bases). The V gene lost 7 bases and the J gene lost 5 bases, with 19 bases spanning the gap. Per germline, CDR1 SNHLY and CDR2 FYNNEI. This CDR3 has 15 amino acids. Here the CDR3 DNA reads TGTGCCAGCAAGAGGTTCTCAGAAGGGGGAGATACGCAGTATTTT. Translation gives CASKRFSEGGDTQYF.

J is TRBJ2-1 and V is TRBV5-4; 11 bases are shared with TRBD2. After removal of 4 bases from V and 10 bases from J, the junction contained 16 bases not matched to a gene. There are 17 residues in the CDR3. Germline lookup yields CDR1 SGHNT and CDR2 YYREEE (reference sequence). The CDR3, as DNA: TGTGCCAGCAGCAACAAACTTAGCGGGGGGGCTGTGTGGGAGCAGTTCTTC. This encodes CASSNKLSGGAVWEQFF.

Here the CDR3 reads CASSSIIGTAADEQYF. The DNA for the CDR3 is TGCGCCAGCAGCTCTATTATCGGGACAGCGGCCGACGAGCAGTACTTC. The chain carries TRBV5-1 and TRBJ2-7; 7 bases map to TRBD1. The CDR3 runs 16 residues. Looked up from germline, CDR1 is SGHRS and CDR2 is YFSETQ. After removal of 3 bases from V and 5 bases from J, the junction contained 14 bases not matched to a gene.

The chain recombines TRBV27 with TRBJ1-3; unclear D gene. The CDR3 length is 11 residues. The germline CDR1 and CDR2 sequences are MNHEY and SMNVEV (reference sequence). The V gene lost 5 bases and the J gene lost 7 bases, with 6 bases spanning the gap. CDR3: CASSNLNTIYF. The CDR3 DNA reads TGTGCCAGCAGTAATCTCAACACCATATATTTT.

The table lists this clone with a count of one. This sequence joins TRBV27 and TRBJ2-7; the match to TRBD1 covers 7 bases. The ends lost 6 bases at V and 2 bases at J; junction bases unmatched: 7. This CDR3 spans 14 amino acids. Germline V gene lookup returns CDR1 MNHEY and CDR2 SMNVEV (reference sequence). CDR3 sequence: CASSDTGTAYEQYF. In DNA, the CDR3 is TGTGCCAGCAGCGACACAGGGACAGCCTACGAGCAGTACTTC.

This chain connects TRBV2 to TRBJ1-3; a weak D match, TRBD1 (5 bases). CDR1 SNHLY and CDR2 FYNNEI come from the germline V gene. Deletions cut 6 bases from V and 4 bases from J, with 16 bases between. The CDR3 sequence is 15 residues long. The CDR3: CASSPKGLPGNTIYF. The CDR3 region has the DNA TGTGCCAGCAGCCCAAAGGGGCTCCCGGGAAACACCATATATTTT.

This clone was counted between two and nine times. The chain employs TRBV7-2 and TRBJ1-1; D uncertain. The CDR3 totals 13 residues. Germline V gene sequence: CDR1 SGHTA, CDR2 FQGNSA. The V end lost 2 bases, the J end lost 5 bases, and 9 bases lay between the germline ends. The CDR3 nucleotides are TGTGCCAGCAGCTTAAGAGGAGAGACTGAAGCTTTCTTT. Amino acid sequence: CASSLRGETEAFF.

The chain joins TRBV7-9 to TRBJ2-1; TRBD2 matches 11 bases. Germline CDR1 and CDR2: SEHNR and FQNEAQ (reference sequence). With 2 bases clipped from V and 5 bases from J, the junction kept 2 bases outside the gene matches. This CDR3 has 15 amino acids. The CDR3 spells CASSLLAGGDNEQFF. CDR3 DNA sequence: TGTGCCAGCAGCTTATTAGCGGGAGGGGACAATGAGCAGTTCTTC.

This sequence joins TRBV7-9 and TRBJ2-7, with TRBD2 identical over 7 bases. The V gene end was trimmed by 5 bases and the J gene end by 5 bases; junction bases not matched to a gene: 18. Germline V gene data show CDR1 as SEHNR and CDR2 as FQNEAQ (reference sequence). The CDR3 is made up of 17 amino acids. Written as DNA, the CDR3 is TGTGCCAGCAGCCCCTCTCCGGGGTGGGGGGGATTCCACGAGCAGTACTTC. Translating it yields CASSPSPGWGGFHEQYF.

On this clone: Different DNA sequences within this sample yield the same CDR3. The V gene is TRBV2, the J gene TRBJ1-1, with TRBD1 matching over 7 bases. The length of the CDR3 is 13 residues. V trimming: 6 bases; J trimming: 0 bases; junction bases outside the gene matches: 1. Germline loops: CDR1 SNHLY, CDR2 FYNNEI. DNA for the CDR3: TGTGCCAGCAGGGGACAGATGAACACTGAAGCTTTCTTT. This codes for CASRGQMNTEAFF.

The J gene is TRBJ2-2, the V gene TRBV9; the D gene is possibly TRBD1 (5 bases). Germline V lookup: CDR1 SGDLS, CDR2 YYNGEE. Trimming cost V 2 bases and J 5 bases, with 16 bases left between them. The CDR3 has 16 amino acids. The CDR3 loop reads CASSVSAGLGTGELFF. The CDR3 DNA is TGTGCCAGCAGCGTTTCCGCAGGGTTGGGGACCGGGGAGCTGTTTTTT.

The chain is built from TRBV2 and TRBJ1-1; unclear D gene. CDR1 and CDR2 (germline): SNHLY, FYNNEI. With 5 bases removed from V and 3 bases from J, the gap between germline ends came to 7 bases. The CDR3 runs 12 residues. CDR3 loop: CASSLQYTEAFF. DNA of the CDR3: TGTGCCAGCAGTTTACAGTACACTGAAGCTTTCTTT.

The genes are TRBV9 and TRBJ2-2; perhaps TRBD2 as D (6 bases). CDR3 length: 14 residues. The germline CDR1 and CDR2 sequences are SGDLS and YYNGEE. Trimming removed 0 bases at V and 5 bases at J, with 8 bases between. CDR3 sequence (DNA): TGTGCCAGCAGCGTAGTGGAGGGGACCGGGGAGCTGTTTTTT. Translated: CASSVVEGTGELFF.